This T cell receptor (beta chain) stems from a study of cytotoxic CD8 clonotypes in ibrutinib-treated CLL. General study results and limits: Clonality showed a rise at ibrutinib response that reversed toward baseline at progression.

Remarks on this clone: The target antigen is unknown.

The germline CDR1 and CDR2 sequences are SEHNR and FQNEAQ (reference sequence). The V end lost 5 bases, the J end lost 10 bases, and 15 bases lay between the germline ends. The CDR3 sequence is 13 residues long. Method: immunoSEQ multiplex PCR; TCRdb's copy keeps in-frame clones and lacks some. The top ten hold 11% of the sample, which has over 110,000 clones, around 90% seen once. The authors obtained around 2 micrograms of genomic DNA from cryopreserved PBMCs for TCR beta libraries. The chain couples TRBV7-9 to TRBJ1-5; the D is unclear. The TCR sequence derives from a human donor with chronic lymphocytic leukemia. The sequencing here drew on PBMCs, taken after 12 months of ibrutinib treatment. This chain's CDR3 is CASSRGSSRPQHF. For the CDR3, the DNA is TGTGCCAGCAGCCGAGGAAGCTCCAGACCCCAGCATTTT.